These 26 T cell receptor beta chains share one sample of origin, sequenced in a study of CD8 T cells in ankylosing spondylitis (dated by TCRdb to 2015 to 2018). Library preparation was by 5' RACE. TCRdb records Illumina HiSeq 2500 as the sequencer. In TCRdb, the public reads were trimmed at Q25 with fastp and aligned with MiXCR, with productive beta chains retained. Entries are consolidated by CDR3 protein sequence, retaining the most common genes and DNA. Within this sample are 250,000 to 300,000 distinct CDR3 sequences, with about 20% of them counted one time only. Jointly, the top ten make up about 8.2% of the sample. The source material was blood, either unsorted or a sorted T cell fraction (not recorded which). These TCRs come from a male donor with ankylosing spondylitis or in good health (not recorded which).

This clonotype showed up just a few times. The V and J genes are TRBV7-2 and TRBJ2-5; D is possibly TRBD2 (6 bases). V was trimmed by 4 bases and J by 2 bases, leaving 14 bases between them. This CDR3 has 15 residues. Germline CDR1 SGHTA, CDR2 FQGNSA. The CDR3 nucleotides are TGTGCCAGCAGCTCAACCGGGACTTTACAAGAGACCCAGTACTTC. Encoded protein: CASSSTGTLQETQYF.

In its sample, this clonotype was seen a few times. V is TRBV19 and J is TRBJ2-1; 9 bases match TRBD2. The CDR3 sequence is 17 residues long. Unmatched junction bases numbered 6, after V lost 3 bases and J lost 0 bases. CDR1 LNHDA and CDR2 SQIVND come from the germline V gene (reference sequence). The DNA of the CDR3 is TGTGCCAGTAGTATTTATTCTAGCGGGGCCTCCTACAATGAGCAGTTCTTC. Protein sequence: CASSIYSSGASYNEQFF.

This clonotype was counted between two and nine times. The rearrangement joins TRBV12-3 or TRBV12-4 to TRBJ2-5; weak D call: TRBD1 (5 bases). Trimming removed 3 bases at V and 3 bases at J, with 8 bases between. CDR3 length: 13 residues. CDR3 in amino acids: CASSFDREETQYF. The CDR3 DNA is TGTGCCAGCAGTTTCGACAGAGAAGAGACCCAGTACTTC.

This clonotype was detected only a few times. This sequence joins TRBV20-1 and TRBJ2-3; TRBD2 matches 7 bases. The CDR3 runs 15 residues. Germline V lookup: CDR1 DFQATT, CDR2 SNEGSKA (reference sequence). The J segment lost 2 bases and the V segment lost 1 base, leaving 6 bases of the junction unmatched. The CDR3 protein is CSARGATSPTDTQYF. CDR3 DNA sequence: TGCAGTGCTAGAGGGGCGACTAGCCCCACAGATACGCAGTATTTT.

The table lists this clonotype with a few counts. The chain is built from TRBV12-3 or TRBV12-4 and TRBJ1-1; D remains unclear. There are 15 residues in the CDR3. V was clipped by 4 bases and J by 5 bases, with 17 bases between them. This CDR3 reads CASSSRGVAITEAFF. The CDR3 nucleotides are TGTGCCAGCAGTTCCCGCGGGGTTGCAATTACTGAAGCTTTCTTT.

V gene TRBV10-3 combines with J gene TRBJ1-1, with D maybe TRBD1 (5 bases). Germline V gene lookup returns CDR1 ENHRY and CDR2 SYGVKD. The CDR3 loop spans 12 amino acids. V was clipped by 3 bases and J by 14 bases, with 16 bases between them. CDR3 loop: CAISEWGGDAFF. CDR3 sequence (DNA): TGTGCCATCAGTGAATGGGGGGGAGATGCCTTCTTT.

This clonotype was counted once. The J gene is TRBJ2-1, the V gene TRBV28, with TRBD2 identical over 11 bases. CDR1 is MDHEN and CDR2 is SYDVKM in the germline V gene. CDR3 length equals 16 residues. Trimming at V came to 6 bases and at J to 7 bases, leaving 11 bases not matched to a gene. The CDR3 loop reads CASSPNLAGGRNEQFF. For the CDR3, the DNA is TGTGCCAGCAGCCCCAATCTAGCGGGAGGTCGGAATGAGCAGTTCTTC.

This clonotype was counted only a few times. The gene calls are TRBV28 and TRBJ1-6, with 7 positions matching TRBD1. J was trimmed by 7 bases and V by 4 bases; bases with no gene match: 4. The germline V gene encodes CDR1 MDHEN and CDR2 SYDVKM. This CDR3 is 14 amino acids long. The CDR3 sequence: CASSSGTENSPLHF. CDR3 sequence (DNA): TGTGCCAGCAGTTCCGGGACAGAGAATTCACCCCTCCACTTT.

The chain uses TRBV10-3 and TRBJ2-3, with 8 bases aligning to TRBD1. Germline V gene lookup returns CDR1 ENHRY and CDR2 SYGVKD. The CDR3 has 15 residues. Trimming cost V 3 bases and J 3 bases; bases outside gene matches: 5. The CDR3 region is CAISDRTGLTDTQYF. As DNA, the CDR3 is TGTGCCATCAGTGACCGGACAGGGTTAACAGATACGCAGTATTTT.

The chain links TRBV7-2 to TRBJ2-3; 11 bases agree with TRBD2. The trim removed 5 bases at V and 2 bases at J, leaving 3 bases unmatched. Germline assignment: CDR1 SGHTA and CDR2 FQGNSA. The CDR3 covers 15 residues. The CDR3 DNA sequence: TGTGCCAGCAGCCAACTAGCGGGGGCCACAGATACGCAGTATTTT. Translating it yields CASSQLAGATDTQYF.

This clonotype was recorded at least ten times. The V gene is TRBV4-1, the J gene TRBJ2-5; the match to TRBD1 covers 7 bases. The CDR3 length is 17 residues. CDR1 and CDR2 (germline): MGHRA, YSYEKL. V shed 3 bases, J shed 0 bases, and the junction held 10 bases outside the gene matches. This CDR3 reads CASSQAGGGQYQETQYF. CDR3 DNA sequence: TGCGCCAGCAGCCAGGCGGGTGGGGGACAGTACCAAGAGACCCAGTACTTC.

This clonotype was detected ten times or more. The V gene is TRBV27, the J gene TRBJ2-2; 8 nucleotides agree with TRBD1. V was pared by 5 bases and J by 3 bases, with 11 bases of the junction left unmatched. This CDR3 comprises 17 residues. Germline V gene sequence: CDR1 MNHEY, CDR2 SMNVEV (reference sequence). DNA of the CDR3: TGTGCCAGCAGTGACCCACGTGGGGACAGGTACACCGGGGAGCTGTTTTTT. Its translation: CASSDPRGDRYTGELFF.

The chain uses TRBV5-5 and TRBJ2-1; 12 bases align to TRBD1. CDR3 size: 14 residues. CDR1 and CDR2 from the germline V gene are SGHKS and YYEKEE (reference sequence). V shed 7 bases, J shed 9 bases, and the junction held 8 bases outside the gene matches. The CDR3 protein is CASGAGQGASEQFF. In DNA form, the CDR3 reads TGTGCCAGCGGCGCGGGACAGGGGGCTAGTGAGCAGTTCTTC.

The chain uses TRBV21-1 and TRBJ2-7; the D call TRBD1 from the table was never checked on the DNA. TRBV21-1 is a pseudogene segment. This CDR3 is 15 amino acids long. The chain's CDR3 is CASSKAPGTAYEQYV. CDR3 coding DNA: TGTGCCAGCAGCAAAGCGCCAGGGACAGCCTACGAGCAGTACGTC.

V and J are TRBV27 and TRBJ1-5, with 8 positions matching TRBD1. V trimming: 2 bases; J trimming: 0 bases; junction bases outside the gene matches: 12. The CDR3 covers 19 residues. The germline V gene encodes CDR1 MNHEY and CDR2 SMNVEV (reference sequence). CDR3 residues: CASSLGPGQGGYSNQPQHF. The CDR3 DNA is TGTGCCAGCAGTTTAGGCCCCGGACAGGGAGGGTATAGCAATCAGCCCCAGCATTTT.

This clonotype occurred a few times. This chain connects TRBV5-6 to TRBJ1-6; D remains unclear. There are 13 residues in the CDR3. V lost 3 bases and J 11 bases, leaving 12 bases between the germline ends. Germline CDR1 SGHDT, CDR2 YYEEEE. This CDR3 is CASSSPGSPPLHF. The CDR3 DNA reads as TGTGCCAGCAGCTCTCCCGGGAGTCCACCCCTCCACTTT. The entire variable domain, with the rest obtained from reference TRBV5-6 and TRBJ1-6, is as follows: DAGVTQSPTHLIKTRGQQVTLRCSPKSGHDTVSWYQQALGQGPQFIFQYYEEEERQRGNFPDRFSGHQFPNYSSELNVNALLLGDSALYLCASSSPGSPPLHFGNGTRLTVT.

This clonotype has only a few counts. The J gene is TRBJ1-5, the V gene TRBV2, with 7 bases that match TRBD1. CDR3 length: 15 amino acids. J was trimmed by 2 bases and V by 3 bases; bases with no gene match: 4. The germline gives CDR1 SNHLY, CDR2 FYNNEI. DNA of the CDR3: TGTGCCAGCAGTGACCGTACAGGGGGCAATCAGCCCCAGCATTTT. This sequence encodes CASSDRTGGNQPQHF.

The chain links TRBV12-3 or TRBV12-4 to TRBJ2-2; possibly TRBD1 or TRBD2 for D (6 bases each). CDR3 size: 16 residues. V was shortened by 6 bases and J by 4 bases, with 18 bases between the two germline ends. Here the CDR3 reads CASSPTRGRATGELFF. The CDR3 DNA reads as TGTGCCAGCAGCCCAACCCGGGGGCGCGCCACCGGGGAGCTGTTTTTT.

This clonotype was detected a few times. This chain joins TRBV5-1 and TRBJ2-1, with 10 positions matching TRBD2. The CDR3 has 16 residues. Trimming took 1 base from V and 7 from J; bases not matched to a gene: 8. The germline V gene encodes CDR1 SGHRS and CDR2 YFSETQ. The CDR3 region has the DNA TGCGCCAGCAGCTTGATCGCTAGCGGGAGTAAAAATGAGCAGTTCTTC. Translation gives CASSLIASGSKNEQFF.

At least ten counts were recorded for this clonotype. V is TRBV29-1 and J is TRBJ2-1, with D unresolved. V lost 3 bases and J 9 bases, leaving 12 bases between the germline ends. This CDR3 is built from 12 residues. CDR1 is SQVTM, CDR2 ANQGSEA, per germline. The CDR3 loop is CSVDARGSEQFF. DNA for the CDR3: TGCAGCGTTGACGCCAGAGGAAGTGAGCAGTTCTTC.

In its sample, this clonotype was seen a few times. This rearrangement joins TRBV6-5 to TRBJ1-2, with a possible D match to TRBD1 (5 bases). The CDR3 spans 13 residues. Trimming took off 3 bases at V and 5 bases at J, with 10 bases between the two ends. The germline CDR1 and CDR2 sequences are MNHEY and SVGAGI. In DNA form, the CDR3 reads TGTGCCAGCAGTTATCAGGGCGGATATGGCTACACCTTC. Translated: CASSYQGGYGYTF.

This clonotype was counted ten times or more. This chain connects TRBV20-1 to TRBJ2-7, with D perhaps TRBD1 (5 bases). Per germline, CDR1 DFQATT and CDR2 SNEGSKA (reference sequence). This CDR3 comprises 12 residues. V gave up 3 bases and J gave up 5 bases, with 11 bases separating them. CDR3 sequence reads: CSASRGRDEQYV. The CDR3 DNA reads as TGCAGTGCTAGTAGGGGAAGGGACGAGCAGTACGTC.

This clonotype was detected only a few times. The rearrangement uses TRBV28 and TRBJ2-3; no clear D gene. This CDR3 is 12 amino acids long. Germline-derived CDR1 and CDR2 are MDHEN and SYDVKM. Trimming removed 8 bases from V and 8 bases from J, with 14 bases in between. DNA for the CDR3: TGTGCCAGCTCTCGTAGTGGATCTACGCAGTATTTT. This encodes CASSRSGSTQYF.

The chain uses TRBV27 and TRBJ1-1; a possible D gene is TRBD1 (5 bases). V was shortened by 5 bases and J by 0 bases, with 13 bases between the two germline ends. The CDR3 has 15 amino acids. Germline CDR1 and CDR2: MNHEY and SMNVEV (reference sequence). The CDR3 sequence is CASSPSQTVNTEAFF. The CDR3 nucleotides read TGTGCCAGCAGTCCCTCCCAGACAGTGAACACTGAAGCTTTCTTT.

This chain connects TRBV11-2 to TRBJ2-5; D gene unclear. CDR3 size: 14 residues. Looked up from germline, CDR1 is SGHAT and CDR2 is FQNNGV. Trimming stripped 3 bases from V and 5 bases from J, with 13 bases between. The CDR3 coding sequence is TGTGCCAGCAGCTTTTGGCAGAATTTGGAGACCCAGTACTTC. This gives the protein CASSFWQNLETQYF.

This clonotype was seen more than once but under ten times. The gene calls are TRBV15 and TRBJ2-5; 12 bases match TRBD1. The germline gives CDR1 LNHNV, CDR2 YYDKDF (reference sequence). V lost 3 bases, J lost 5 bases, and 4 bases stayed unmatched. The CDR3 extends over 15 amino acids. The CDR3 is CATSRGTGGVETQYF. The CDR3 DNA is TGTGCCACCAGCAGGGGGACAGGGGGCGTTGAGACCCAGTACTTC. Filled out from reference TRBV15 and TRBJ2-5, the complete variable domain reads DAMVIQNPRYQVTQFGKPVTLSCSQTLNHNVMYWYQQKSSQAPKLLFHYYDKDFNNEADTPDNFQSRRPNTSFCFLDIRSPGLGDTAMYLCATSRGTGGVETQYFGPGTRLLVL.